The 32 T cell receptor beta chains below were found in one sample sequenced in a study of post-analysis software for immune sequencing data. The study, taken as a whole, reports: Controls had lower frequencies than patients of about 5 TRBV segments, which included TRBV5-6, TRBV5-1 and TRBV20-1.

No antigen has been identified for these receptors. Unique molecular identifiers featured in each of the TCR beta cDNA libraries. TCRdb re-called the PCR reads with MiXCR, one entry per CDR3 protein. The data show some 240,000 distinct CDR3 sequences, 36% seen once. The sequenced sample was blood. These receptors all come from a girl between 10 and 17 years old with multiple sclerosis.

Here the CDR3 DNA reads TGCAGTGCTCCCTCCGGGACTAGCGCGACCGGGGAGCTGTTTTTT. Its translation is CSAPSGTSATGELFF. The rearrangement joins TRBV20-1 to TRBJ2-2; 10 nucleotides match TRBD2. Trimming removed 5 bases from V and 5 bases from J; junction bases left unmatched: 8. The CDR3 consists of 15 residues. Germline assignment: CDR1 DFQATT and CDR2 SNEGSKA (reference sequence).

This clonotype was seen many times. V gene TRBV3-1 combines with J gene TRBJ2-1; TRBD2 aligns across 9 bases. V was clipped by 0 bases and J by 7 bases; unmatched bases: 13. The CDR3 consists of 18 residues. The germline V gene encodes CDR1 LGHDT and CDR2 YNNKEL (reference sequence). CDR3 sequence (DNA): TGTGCCAGCAGCCAAGACGGGCTGACTAGCGGTTATCGTAATGAGCAGTTCTTC. Translating gives CASSQDGLTSGYRNEQFF.

About this clonotype itself: This may be a read error: a much more frequent sequence differs by one nucleotide. This chain links TRBV18 with TRBJ2-1; D is perhaps TRBD1 or TRBD2 (6 bases each). The J call may be incorrect, as the DNA end agrees better with TRBJ2-7. The CDR3 has 14 amino acids. Germline V gene sequence: CDR1 KGHSH, CDR2 LQKENI. CDR3 in DNA: TGTGCCAGCAAGACAGGCGGGGAGTACAATGAGCAGTACTTC. It encodes CASKTGGEYNEQYF.

The rearrangement links TRBV7-2 to TRBJ1-1; D remains ambiguous. V was clipped by 0 bases and J by 8 bases, with 10 bases between them. The length of the CDR3 is 13 residues. Germline V gene data show CDR1 as SGHTA and CDR2 as FQGNSA. The CDR3 DNA reads as TGTGCCAGCAGCTTAGCGGTAGGACGGGAAGCTTTCTTT. Translating gives CASSLAVGREAFF.

In this sample, this clonotype turned up a few times. The chain joins TRBV27 to TRBJ2-1, with 7 nucleotides matching TRBD2. The CDR3 consists of 15 residues. Germline CDR1 is MNHEY and CDR2 is SMNVEV (reference sequence). J gave up 5 bases and V 7 bases, and 11 bases lay outside the gene matches. The CDR3 loop reads CASTPQGGRNNEQFF. The DNA of the CDR3 is TGTGCCAGCACCCCGCAGGGCGGGAGAAACAATGAGCAGTTCTTC.

The chain couples TRBV27 to TRBJ2-5, with D hard to call. The J call may be wrong; the DNA end is better matched by TRBJ2-7. Germline-derived CDR1 and CDR2 are MNHEY and SMNVEV (reference sequence). The CDR3 is made up of 14 amino acids. The CDR3 reads CASSRQHEGYEQYF. CDR3 nucleotide sequence: TGTGCCAGCAGCCGTCAGCATGAAGGGTACGAGCAGTACTTC.

This clonotype was found a few times. Being one base from a much bigger clone, this may be a read error. V gene TRBV7-2 combines with J gene TRBJ2-7; D could derive from TRBD1 or TRBD2 (5 bases each). Germline assignment: CDR1 SGHTA and CDR2 FQGNSA. This CDR3 is built from 15 residues. V shed 0 bases and J shed 7 bases, with 16 bases lying between them. CDR3 amino acids: CASSLAGPTYNEQYF. In nucleotides, the CDR3 is TGTGCCAGCAGCTTAGCGGGACCTACCTACAATGAGCAGTACTTC.

Points on this clonotype: A read error may be the cause here, since a much bigger clone is one base away. The chain carries TRBV7-3 and TRBJ2-7; weak D call: TRBD1 (5 bases). Germline V gives CDR1 SGHTA, CDR2 FQGTGA. The V end lost 5 bases, the J end lost 7 bases, and 15 bases lay between the germline ends. The CDR3 totals 13 residues. The CDR3 spells CASSPDSYNEQYF. For the CDR3, the DNA is TGTGCCAGCAGCCCAGACAGCTACAATGAGCAGTACTTC.

Points on this clonotype: A much larger clone sits a single nucleotide away, making a read error possible. This chain connects TRBV2 to TRBJ2-3, with unresolved D. This CDR3 comprises 10 residues. Germline-derived CDR1 and CDR2 are SNHLY and FYNNEI. The CDR3 is CVSKGYTQYF. The CDR3, as DNA: TGTGTCAGCAAAGGGTATACGCAGTATTTT.

This clonotype has at least ten counts. The chain has TRBV4-1 and TRBJ1-1; no firm D call. Trimming removed 1 base at V and 3 bases at J, with 12 bases between. CDR1 is MGHRA, CDR2 YSYEKL, per germline. The CDR3 is 15 amino acids. As DNA, the CDR3 is TGCGCCAGCAGCCAAGGAGGGTGGGAAGACACTGAAGCTTTCTTT. Amino acids: CASSQGGWEDTEAFF.

The J gene is TRBJ2-3, the V gene TRBV7-2, with 10 bases lining up with TRBD1. Trimming at V came to 5 bases and at J to 3 bases, leaving 5 bases not matched to a gene. The germline V gene has CDR1 SGHTA and CDR2 FQGNSA. The CDR3 has 15 residues. The CDR3 DNA reads as TGTGCCAGCAGCGCCCGGGACAGGGGAACAGATACGCAGTATTTT. Its protein is CASSARDRGTDTQYF. Combining the CDR3 with reference TRBV7-2 and TRBJ2-3 gives the whole variable domain GAGVSQSPSNKVTEKGKDVELRCDPISGHTALYWYRQSLGQGLEFLIYFQGNSAPDKSGLPSDRFSAERTGGSVSTLTIQRTQQEDSAVYLCASSARDRGTDTQYFGPGTRLTVL.

This clonotype was counted once. One end of the junction does not line up with germline, which may come from a read error. The V gene is TRBV9, the J gene TRBJ2-5, with 7 bases matching TRBD1. Germline values: CDR1 SGDLS, CDR2 YYNGEE. CDR3 length equals 16 residues. CDR3 nucleotide sequence: TGTGCCTGCAGCTCCACAGGGGAAGCGGTTCAAGGGACCCAGTACTTC. Its protein product is CACSSTGEAVQGTQYF.

Notes on this clonotype: A read error may be the cause here, since a much bigger clone is one base away. The gene calls are TRBV7-9 and TRBJ2-6; the D call may be TRBD1 or TRBD2 (6 bases each). With 7 bases removed from V and 5 bases from J, the gap between germline ends came to 12 bases. This CDR3 comprises 14 residues. Germline assignment: CDR1 SEHNR and CDR2 FQNEAQ (reference sequence). CDR3 region: CASTRGGRANVLTF. CDR3 DNA: TGTGCCAGCACCAGGGGAGGTAGGGCCAACGTCCTGACTTTC. The whole variable domain, remainder taken from reference TRBV7-9 and TRBJ2-6, is DTGVSQNPRHKITKRGQNVTFRCDPISEHNRLYWYRQTLGQGPEFLTYFQNEAQLEKSRLLSDRFSAERPKGSFSTLEIQRTEQGDSAMYLCASTRGGRANVLTFGAGSRLTVL.

This clonotype showed up many times. V and J are TRBV27 and TRBJ2-7; D is ambiguous. Trimming removed 4 bases at V and 7 bases at J, with 8 bases between. Looked up from germline, CDR1 is MNHEY and CDR2 is SMNVEV (reference sequence). This CDR3 region has 11 residues. The CDR3 nucleotides are TGTGCCAGCAGTTCGGGTTGGGAGCAGTACTTC. It codes for CASSSGWEQYF.

This clonotype was recorded many times. The chain joins TRBV12-3 or TRBV12-4 to TRBJ2-1; 9 nucleotides line up with TRBD2. This CDR3 is built from 18 residues. Trimming cost V 5 bases and J 0 bases; bases outside gene matches: 11. CDR3 nucleotide sequence: TGTGCCAGCAGTCGCCCAGCGGGAGGCCCGGGCTCCTACAATGAGCAGTTCTTC. This gives the protein CASSRPAGGPGSYNEQFF.

The genes are TRBV4-1 and TRBJ2-1; no definite D call. The ends were cut back, 1 base at V and 6 bases at J, with 7 bases in the middle. CDR3 length: 13 amino acids. Germline-derived CDR1 and CDR2 are MGHRA and YSYEKL. CDR3 region: CASSQVILNEQFF. CDR3 nucleotides: TGCGCCAGCAGCCAAGTCATACTCAATGAGCAGTTCTTC.

This chain uses TRBV5-1 with TRBJ2-7; maybe TRBD2 (6 bases). Trimming took 3 bases from V and 4 from J, leaving 11 bases between them. The CDR3 extends over 13 amino acids. CDR1 SGHRS and CDR2 YFSETQ come from the germline V gene. CDR3 nucleotide sequence: TGCGCCAGCAGCTCCGAAGGGAGGTACGAGCAGTACTTC. It specifies CASSSEGRYEQYF.

The V call is TRBV6-6, the J call TRBJ2-5; TRBD1 aligns across 8 bases. The V and J ends lost 6 bases and 1 base, in that order; junction bases with no gene match: 13. The CDR3 consists of 17 residues. CDR1 is MNHNY, CDR2 SVGAGI, per germline (reference sequence). The CDR3 protein is CASSLEPQGATQETQYF. As DNA, the CDR3 is TGTGCCAGCAGCCTAGAACCCCAGGGGGCGACCCAAGAGACCCAGTACTTC.

On this clonotype itself: A much more abundant neighbour one base away suggests this may be a read error. The chain joins TRBV28 to TRBJ2-1, with 8 bases identical to TRBD2. The CDR3 contains 14 residues. The V gene end was trimmed by 6 bases and the J gene end by 8 bases; junction bases not matched to a gene: 9. Germline lookup yields CDR1 MDHEN and CDR2 SYDVKM. The CDR3 region has the DNA TGTGCCAGCAGGTTAGTGGGACTAGTCTATGAGCAGTTCTTC. It translates to CASRLVGLVYEQFF.

This clonotype showed up just a few times. This chain joins TRBV14 and TRBJ2-4, with D hard to call. The CDR3 extends over 16 amino acids. The germline V and J ends were trimmed by 1 base and 0 bases, with 10 bases remaining between them. The germline V gene has CDR1 SGHDN and CDR2 FVKESK. The CDR3 DNA reads as TGTGCCAGCAGCCAAGGTTCACCTCAAGCCAAAAACATTCAGTACTTC. Translating gives CASSQGSPQAKNIQYF.

A remark on this clonotype: Given a much more abundant clone one base away, this may be a read error. The chain has TRBV5-5 and TRBJ1-5; TRBD1 agrees at 7 bases. This CDR3 spans 14 amino acids. The germline gives CDR1 SGHKS, CDR2 YYEKEE (reference sequence). V lost 4 bases to trimming and J lost 3 bases; unmatched junction nucleotides: 4. This chain's CDR3 is CASSGGQYNQPQHF. The CDR3 DNA reads as TGTGCCAGCAGCGGGGGACAGTACAATCAGCCCCAGCATTTT.

In this sample, this clonotype turned up a few times. The chain combines TRBV20-1 with TRBJ2-1; D gene uncertain. This CDR3 spans 12 amino acids. Germline V gives CDR1 DFQATT, CDR2 SNEGSKA (reference sequence). Trimming pared 6 bases from V and 7 bases from J, leaving 13 bases between. The CDR3 is CSATNPGNEQFF. CDR3 coding DNA: TGCAGTGCCACCAACCCCGGGAATGAGCAGTTCTTC.

This clonotype has only a few counts. The chain is built from TRBV5-5 and TRBJ1-1; no clear D gene. From germline, CDR1 is SGHKS and CDR2 YYEKEE (reference sequence). The CDR3 length is 13 residues. The V end was cut by 6 bases, the J end by 0 bases, with 9 bases between. The CDR3 region has the DNA TGTGCCAGCATCGAGACTGTGAACACTGAAGCTTTCTTT. As protein: CASIETVNTEAFF.

This chain connects TRBV12-3 or TRBV12-4 to TRBJ2-3; TRBD1 is a possible D gene (5 bases). V was cut by 5 bases and J by 2 bases, with 17 bases left in between. The CDR3 covers 16 residues. The CDR3 loop reads CASSTPLQAITDTQYF. The CDR3 coding sequence is TGTGCCAGCAGTACGCCACTACAGGCCATCACAGATACGCAGTATTTT.

In this sample, this clonotype turned up many times. The chain uses TRBV12-3 or TRBV12-4 and TRBJ1-2; D not certain. V shed 6 bases and J shed 4 bases, with 15 bases lying between them. The CDR3 covers 14 residues. CDR3 coding DNA: TGTGCCAGCAGCCCGACGTGGGGAAGCTATGGCTACACCTTC. Translation: CASSPTWGSYGYTF.

This clonotype was detected many times. CDR3 coding DNA: TGCAGTGCTAGGCAGGCAGAACTGAATGAAAAACTGTTTTTT. Protein: CSARQAELNEKLFF. J is TRBJ1-4 and V is TRBV20-1; D is uncertain. Trimming took off 3 bases at V and 5 bases at J, with 13 bases between the two ends. The V gene's germline CDR1 is DFQATT and CDR2 SNEGSKA (reference sequence). The CDR3 spans 14 residues.

Concerning this clonotype itself: It may be a read error: a sequence one base away is much more abundant. The chain uses TRBV9 and TRBJ1-1, with D perhaps matching TRBD1 (6 bases). V was trimmed by 3 bases and J by 1 base, leaving 10 bases between them. The CDR3 is 14 residues long. From germline, CDR1 is SGDLS and CDR2 YYNGEE. The CDR3 reads CASSALTGNTEAFF. The DNA of the CDR3 is TGTGCCAGCAGCGCCTTGACAGGGAACACTGAAGCTTTCTTT.

This chain connects TRBV5-4 to TRBJ2-7, with D perhaps TRBD2 (7 bases). This CDR3 is 15 amino acids long. Germline V CDR1 and CDR2: SGHNT, YYREEE (reference sequence). V gave up 4 bases and J gave up 1 base, with 15 bases separating them. CDR3 DNA: TGTGCCAGCAGCCGAGGACAGCGGGATTCCTACGAGCAGTACTTC. Its protein is CASSRGQRDSYEQYF.

The V gene is TRBV27, the J gene TRBJ2-1; the match to TRBD2 covers 7 bases. With V trimmed by 7 bases and J by 5 bases, 8 bases remained unmatched. The CDR3 is 14 residues long. Germline V gene lookup returns CDR1 MNHEY and CDR2 SMNVEV (reference sequence). The CDR3 DNA reads as TGTGCCAGCAAAGGAGCTAGCGGTCACAATGAGCAGTTCTTC. Its protein is CASKGASGHNEQFF.

There are a few counts of this clonotype. The chain links TRBV7-3 to TRBJ2-2; D unresolved. Germline V CDR1 and CDR2: SGHTA, FQGTGA. This CDR3 has 13 residues. The V and J ends lost 6 bases and 2 bases respectively, with 7 bases between them. The CDR3 loop reads CASRPRNTGELFF. The CDR3 region has the DNA TGTGCCAGCAGACCCCGAAACACCGGGGAGCTGTTTTTT.

In its sample, this clonotype was seen a few times. This chain joins TRBV12-3 or TRBV12-4 and TRBJ1-4; 7 nucleotides align to TRBD1. The CDR3 spans 12 residues. V was clipped by 7 bases and J by 7 bases; unmatched bases: 3. For the CDR3, the DNA is TGTGCCAGCACAGGGGGAAGTGAAAAACTGTTTTTT. It yields the protein CASTGGSEKLFF.

This clonotype was observed many times. The V and J genes are TRBV3-1 and TRBJ2-1, with 11 bases matching TRBD2. V trimming: 3 bases; J trimming: 9 bases; junction bases outside the gene matches: 4. From germline, CDR1 is LGHDT and CDR2 YNNKEL (reference sequence). This CDR3 has 14 residues. The CDR3 here is CASSQRGTSGEQFF. CDR3 nucleotides: TGTGCCAGCAGCCAGAGAGGGACTAGCGGTGAGCAGTTCTTC.